These T cell receptor beta chains were read from a single sample in a study of shared clonotypes between healthy human individuals. Sequencing was performed with immunoSEQ multiplex PCR; in TCRdb, only in-frame clones are kept and a portion is missing. The sample shows 110,000 or so clones, around 71% of them seen only once. Material for sequencing was memory CD8+ T cells sorted from blood. Every receptor here comes from a woman younger than 45 in good health. The CDR3 runs from the conserved cysteine through the conserved F or W. The D gene is left open where the match is weak. Clone size is stated in some rows and not others, as once, few, many or a class when expanded.

clone size,CDR3 length,J gene,D gene,V gene,CDR3 DNA,CDR3 protein
.,16,TRBJ2-1,TRBD2,TRBV27,TGTGCCAGCAGTTTACTCACTAGCGGTTCCTACAATGAGCAGTTCTTC,CASSLLTSGSYNEQFF
.,13,TRBJ1-2,.,TRBV21-1,TGTGCCAGCAGCAAAGAGCAGGGTTCAGGCTACACCTTC,CASSKEQGSGYTF
.,17,TRBJ1-5,.,TRBV7-9,TGTGCCAGCAGCTTTTTTAGCCGGGGACGGAGCAATCAGCCCCAGCATTTT,CASSFFSRGRSNQPQHF
.,13,TRBJ2-7,.,TRBV5-5,TGTGCCAGCAGCTCGCGGAGCTCCTACGAGCAGTACTTC,CASSSRSSYEQYF
once,13,TRBJ2-7,.,TRBV27,TGTGCCAGCAGTTTAGGGACCACTTGGGAGCAGTACTTC,CASSLGTTWEQYF
.,14,TRBJ2-7,.,TRBV7-2,TGTGCCAGCAGCTTAGTTTCTATCTCCTACGAGCAGTACTTC,CASSLVSISYEQYF
.,19,TRBJ2-6,.,TRBV28,TGTGCCAGCAGTTTGGGTTTTCGGTACCCCCACTCTGGGGCCAACGTCCTGACTTTC,CASSLGFRYPHSGANVLTF
.,18,TRBJ1-2,.,TRBV11-3,TGTGCCAGCAGCTTAGCACCAAAGCAGGACCAAGCGGGGTGTGGCTACACCTTC,CASSLAPKQDQAGCGYTF
.,16,TRBJ2-2,TRBD1,TRBV6-5,TGTGCCAGCAGTTCCGGACAGGGGGCGTATACCGGGGAGCTGTTTTTT,CASSSGQGAYTGELFF
.,17,TRBJ2-2,TRBD1,TRBV30,TGTGCCTGGAGCCCAGGCTCAGGGGGCCCTGACGCCGGGGAGCTGTTTTTT,CAWSPGSGGPDAGELFF
few,14,TRBJ2-1,.,TRBV4-1,TGCGCCAGCAGCCAAGATCGATCTTACAATGAGCAGTTCTTC,CASSQDRSYNEQFF
few,15,TRBJ2-5,TRBD2,TRBV6-5,TGTGCCAGCAGTAACGGACTAGCGGGAGCATCGGCCCAGTACTTC,CASSNGLAGASAQYF
.,16,TRBJ2-7,TRBD2,TRBV15,TGTGCCACCAGCAGAGATCTAGCGGGAGGGCCCTACGAGCAGTACTTC,CATSRDLAGGPYEQYF
.,14,TRBJ1-6,.,TRBV7-9,TGTGCCAGCAGAGCGGGACCGAGTAATTCACCCCTCCACTTT,CASRAGPSNSPLHF
.,15,TRBJ2-3,.,TRBV7-9,TGTGCCAGCAGCTTTCAGTTTCACTCAGCAGATACGCAGTATTTT,CASSFQFHSADTQYF
.,14,TRBJ1-5,.,TRBV28,TGTGCCAGCAGTTTATCGGGATCGAATCAGCCCCAGCATTTT,CASSLSGSNQPQHF
few,15,TRBJ2-1,.,TRBV7-9,TGTGCCAGCAGCGCCACTAGCCCGGGCTACAATGAGCAGTTCTTC,CASSATSPGYNEQFF
.,17,TRBJ2-7,TRBD2,TRBV19,TGTGCCAGTAGCCCCCCCGGGAGGGGGTTTGAATCCTACGAGCAGTACTTC,CASSPPGRGFESYEQYF
.,14,TRBJ2-1,.,TRBV6-4,TGTGCCAGCAGTCCGTCCCGGGAGAGCGATGAGCAGTTCTTC,CASSPSRESDEQFF
.,14,TRBJ2-1,TRBD2,TRBV28,TGTGCCAGCAGTTTCGCGGGAGGGGACAATGAGCAGTTCTTC,CASSFAGGDNEQFF
.,14,TRBJ2-5,.,TRBV4-1,TGCGCCAGCAGCCAAGATAGGGCCCAAGAGACCCAGTACTTC,CASSQDRAQETQYF
.,13,TRBJ2-5,.,TRBV2,TGTGCCAGCAGGCCTGCCTACCAAGAGACCCAGTACTTC,CASRPAYQETQYF
.,13,TRBJ2-7,TRBD1,TRBV25-1,TGTGCCAGCAGGCCGGGACAGGGCTACGAGCAGTACTTC,CASRPGQGYEQYF